This entry features one T cell receptor (beta chain) sequence. No antigen is known for it. As TCR cDNA was made by 5'RACE template switching, a universal primer site and UMIs were added. TCRdb reprocessed the 5' RACE reads with MiXCR, giving one entry per CDR3 protein. In the table there are roughly 340,000 distinct CDR3 sequences, 8.7% of which are singletons. Trimming pared 5 bases from V and 8 bases from J, leaving 9 bases between. Per the germline V gene, CDR1 is SEHNR and CDR2 is FQNEAQ (reference sequence). The length of the CDR3 is 12 residues. This sample is part of a study of T cells after yellow fever vaccination. Study-wide context: The SMART-Seq v4 Ultra Low Input method served to prepare the low-cell-number fractions. Findings and limits, study-wide: Post-booster samples contained most primary-vaccination clones (nearly 98% CD4, 88% CD8).

The rearrangement links TRBV7-9 to TRBJ1-4, with D uncertain. The receptor was derived from a man aged 18 to 29 who received the YFV17D yellow fever vaccine. Sequenced material: PBMCs, taken on the day of the first yellow fever vaccination. CDR3 nucleotide sequence: TGTGCCAGCAGCGACTGGCAAGAAAAACTGTTTTTT. Protein sequence: CASSDWQEKLFF.